This TCR beta chain was sequenced for a study of CD8+CD57+ T cells in acquired aplastic anemia. Study details: Quantities of DNA derived from sorted CD4+ and CD8+ cells averaged around 3 ug.

The CDR3 runs 13 residues. V lost 5 bases, J lost 12 bases, and 19 bases lay in between. The use of genomic DNA as template underpinned the TCR beta VDJ and CDR3 profiling. MiXCR was run by TCRdb on the reads, yielding one entry per CDR3 protein. The data show about 240,000 distinct CDR3 sequences, with approximately 45% seen just once and 7.8% held by the top ten. CD8+CD57+ cell expansion had been shown by flow cytometry in patients chosen for sequencing. Points on this clonotype: A much larger clone differs by one base, so this may be a read error.

The chain is built from TRBV12-3 or TRBV12-4 and TRBJ1-2, with TRBD1 as a possible D gene (6 bases). The sequencing sample was made of sorted CD4+, CD8+, or CD8+CD57+ T cells (not recorded which) from PBMCs. This clonotype was sampled from a human donor with aplastic anemia. In DNA, the CDR3 is TGTGCCAGCAGTGGTGACACAGGGCAAGGCCACACCTTC. Amino acid sequence: CASSGDTGQGHTF.